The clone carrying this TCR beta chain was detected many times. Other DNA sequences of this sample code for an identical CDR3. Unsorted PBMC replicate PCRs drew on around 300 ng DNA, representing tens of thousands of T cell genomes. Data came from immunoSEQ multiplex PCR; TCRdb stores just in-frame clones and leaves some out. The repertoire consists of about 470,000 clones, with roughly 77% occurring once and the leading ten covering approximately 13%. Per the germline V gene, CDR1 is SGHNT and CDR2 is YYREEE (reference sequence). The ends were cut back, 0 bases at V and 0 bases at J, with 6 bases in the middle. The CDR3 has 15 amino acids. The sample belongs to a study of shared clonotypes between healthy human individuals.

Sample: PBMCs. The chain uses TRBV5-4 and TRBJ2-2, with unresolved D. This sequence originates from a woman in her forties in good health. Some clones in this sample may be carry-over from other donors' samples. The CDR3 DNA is TGTGCCAGCAGCTTGGGCCTTCCGAACACCGGGGAGCTGTTTTTT. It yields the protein CASSLGLPNTGELFF.